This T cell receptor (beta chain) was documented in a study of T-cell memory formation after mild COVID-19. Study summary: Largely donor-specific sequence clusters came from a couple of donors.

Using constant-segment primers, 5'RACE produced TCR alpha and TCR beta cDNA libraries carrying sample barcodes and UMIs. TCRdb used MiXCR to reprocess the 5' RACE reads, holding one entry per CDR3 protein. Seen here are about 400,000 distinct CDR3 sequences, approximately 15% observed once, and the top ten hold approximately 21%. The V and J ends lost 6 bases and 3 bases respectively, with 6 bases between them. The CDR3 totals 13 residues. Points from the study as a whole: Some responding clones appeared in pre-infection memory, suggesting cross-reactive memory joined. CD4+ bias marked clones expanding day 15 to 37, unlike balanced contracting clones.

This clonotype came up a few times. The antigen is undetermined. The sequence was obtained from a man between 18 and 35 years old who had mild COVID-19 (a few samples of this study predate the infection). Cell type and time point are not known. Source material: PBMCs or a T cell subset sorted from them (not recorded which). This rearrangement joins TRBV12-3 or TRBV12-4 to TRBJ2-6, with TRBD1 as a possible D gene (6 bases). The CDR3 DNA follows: TGTGCCAGCAGGACAGGTGGGGCCAACGTCCTGACTTTC. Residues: CASRTGGANVLTF.